These T cell receptor beta chains were read from a single sample in a study of cytomegalovirus exposure and HLA in healthy donors. Method: immunoSEQ multiplex PCR; TCRdb's copy keeps in-frame clones and lacks some. In the table there are roughly 150,000 clones, about 85% of which are singletons. Specimen: PBMCs. The origin of the receptors is a woman aged 18-29 years in good health and CMV-seronegative. CDR3s include the opening cysteine and the closing phenylalanine or tryptophan. The D gene is left open where the match is weak. The listing skips clone size in some rows; elsewhere it reads once, few, many or a size class.

V	size	J	D	CDR3	DNA
TRBV28	NA	TRBJ2-6	TRBD1	CASTHTDRGGSGANVLTF	TGTGCCAGCACCCATACGGACAGGGGTGGGTCTGGGGCCAACGTCCTGACTTTC
TRBV5-1	NA	TRBJ1-2	NA	CASSASSEGYGYTF	TGCGCCAGCAGCGCCAGTTCGGAGGGGTATGGCTACACCTTC
TRBV28	NA	TRBJ1-2	NA	CASRAQVEHIYGYTF	TGTGCCAGCAGAGCCCAGGTAGAACACATCTATGGCTACACCTTC
TRBV10-1	NA	TRBJ2-1	TRBD2	CASSESSSGGIQSSYNEQFF	TGCGCCAGCAGTGAGTCTTCTAGCGGGGGGATTCAGAGCTCCTACAATGAGCAGTTCTTC
TRBV4-1	NA	TRBJ2-1	TRBD2	CASSQGLADYNEQFF	TGCGCCAGCAGCCAAGGTCTAGCGGATTACAATGAGCAGTTCTTC
TRBV6-5	NA	TRBJ1-2	NA	CASSYSGGFNYGGYTF	TGTGCCAGCAGTTACTCAGGGGGTTTTAACTACGGTGGCTACACCTTC
TRBV6-5	NA	TRBJ2-5	NA	CASRAWAGFQETQYF	TGTGCCAGCAGGGCCTGGGCGGGATTCCAAGAGACCCAGTACTTC
TRBV4-1	NA	TRBJ1-4	TRBD1	CASSQARGQEKLFF	TGCGCCAGCAGCCAAGCCAGGGGGCAGGAAAAACTGTTTTTT
TRBV29-1	NA	TRBJ1-2	NA	CSVVLAWGYTF	TGCAGCGTTGTGTTAGCCTGGGGCTACACCTTC
TRBV12-5	few	TRBJ2-2	TRBD1	CASGADRGYTGELFF	TGTGCTAGTGGTGCCGACAGGGGGTACACCGGGGAGCTGTTTTTT
TRBV28	NA	TRBJ1-2	NA	CASSDYSAGMGYTF	TGTGCCAGCAGCGATTACTCCGCGGGTATGGGCTACACCTTC
TRBV29-1	NA	TRBJ2-5	NA	CSASTRHSNREQYF	TGCAGCGCCTCAACCAGACACTCCAATAGGGAGCAGTACTTC
TRBV2	NA	TRBJ1-3	NA	CASGQFSGNTIYF	TGTGCCAGCGGACAGTTCTCTGGAAACACCATATATTTT
TRBV7-7	NA	TRBJ2-2	TRBD1	CASSPRTGGHTGELFF	TGTGCCAGCAGCCCTCGGACAGGGGGTCACACCGGGGAGCTGTTTTTT
TRBV29-1	NA	TRBJ1-3	NA	CSVDIRGSGNTIYF	TGCAGCGTTGATATACGGGGCTCTGGAAACACCATATATTTT
TRBV12-5	NA	TRBJ1-2	NA	CASGLPGGQGYTF	TGTGCTAGTGGTTTGCCGGGGGGTCAGGGCTACACCTTC
TRBV9	NA	TRBJ1-1	TRBD1	CASSAPTGWNTEAFF	TGTGCCAGCAGCGCGCCGACAGGGTGGAACACTGAAGCTTTCTTT
TRBV28	NA	TRBJ1-5	NA	CASSLSRLRPMAQHF	TGTGCCAGCAGTTTATCAAGATTGCGCCCCATGGCCCAGCATTTT
TRBV29-1	NA	TRBJ1-2	NA	CSDDGSLVYGYTF	TGCAGCGACGACGGCAGCCTAGTCTATGGCTACACCTTC
TRBV2	once	TRBJ2-1	NA	CASSPPGLNWGNEQFF	TGTGCCAGCAGTCCACCGGGACTCAACTGGGGCAATGAGCAGTTCTTC
TRBV6-6	NA	TRBJ2-7	TRBD2	CASSPMQRGNYEQYF	TGTGCCAGCAGTCCTATGCAGCGGGGAAACTACGAGCAGTACTTC
TRBV7-9	NA	TRBJ2-3	TRBD1	CASSPHGAGGLDTQYF	TGTGCCAGCAGCCCCCACGGGGCAGGGGGTCTAGATACGCAGTATTTT
TRBV10-3	NA	TRBJ2-2	NA	CAIRMRYTGELFF	TGTGCCATCAGAATGAGGTACACCGGGGAGCTGTTTTTT
TRBV27	few	TRBJ1-1	NA	CASRTLNTEAFF	TGTGCCAGCAGGACACTGAACACTGAAGCTTTCTTT
TRBV15	NA	TRBJ2-7	NA	CATSKSGRSYEQYF	TGTGCCACCAGCAAAAGCGGACGGAGCTACGAGCAGTACTTC
TRBV30	NA	TRBJ1-6	NA	CAWNPDRGSPLHF	TGTGCCTGGAATCCAGACCGGGGTTCACCCCTCCACTTT
TRBV28	NA	TRBJ2-7	NA	CASILNPGSYEQYF	TGTGCCAGCATCCTGAACCCCGGGAGCTACGAGCAGTACTTC
TRBV5-1	NA	TRBJ1-5	NA	CASSLVAGNQPQHF	TGCGCCAGCAGCTTGGTGGCAGGTAATCAGCCCCAGCATTTT
TRBV6-5	NA	TRBJ2-5	TRBD1	CASSIQQGPQYF	TGTGCCAGCAGTATACAACAGGGGCCCCAGTACTTC